One and the same sample provided the 11 T cell receptor beta chains below, sequenced in a study of blood T cell repertoires in COVID-19. The repertoire was sequenced with immunoSEQ multiplex PCR; TCRdb's copy has only in-frame clones and lacks some. Of approximately 220,000 clones in the sample, around 89% were seen once. The material sequenced was PBMCs or T cells enriched from blood (not recorded which). These receptors were collected from a woman aged 18-29 years in a cohort exposed to, infected with or recovered from COVID-19 (not recorded which).

The V gene is TRBV27, the J gene TRBJ2-1; 7 nucleotides align to TRBD1. The V and J ends lost 5 bases and 4 bases, in that order; junction bases with no gene match: 8. Germline CDR1 and CDR2: MNHEY and SMNVEV (reference sequence). This CDR3 region has 15 residues. CDR3: CASSPADRPYNEQFF. CDR3 nucleotide sequence: TGTGCCAGCAGTCCCGCGGACAGGCCTTACAATGAGCAGTTCTTC.

The V gene is TRBV27, the J gene TRBJ2-7; D gene unclear. With 1 base removed from V and 2 bases from J, the gap between germline ends came to 9 bases. Per the germline V gene, CDR1 is MNHEY and CDR2 is SMNVEV (reference sequence). CDR3 length equals 14 residues. As DNA, the CDR3 is TGTGCCAGCAGTTTATATCCGGAGACCTACGAGCAGTACTTC. It specifies CASSLYPETYEQYF.

This clone was seen more than once but under ten times. V and J are TRBV12-2 and TRBJ2-7; the D call of TRBD1 is as the table states it, not checked on the DNA. TRBV12-2 is termed a pseudogene. The CDR3 runs to 16 residues. For the CDR3, the DNA is TGTGCAAGTCGCTTAGCGGGGGACAGGGGCCCCTACGAGCAGTACTTC. Its protein product is CASRLAGDRGPYEQYF.

V is TRBV14 and J is TRBJ2-1; 8 bases agree with TRBD2. V was pared by 5 bases and J by 7 bases, with 13 bases of the junction left unmatched. The CDR3 runs 16 residues. Germline loops: CDR1 SGHDN, CDR2 FVKESK. For the CDR3, the DNA is TGTGCCAGCAGCAAGGGGTCCATAGCGGGATTGAATGAGCAGTTCTTC. Protein product: CASSKGSIAGLNEQFF.

The chain carries TRBV10-3 and TRBJ2-1; 9 positions match TRBD2. CDR3 length equals 15 residues. V shed 0 bases and J 5 bases; nucleotides not matched to a gene: 2. Germline V gene data show CDR1 as ENHRY and CDR2 as SYGVKD. CDR3 sequence: CAISESSSGDNEQFF. The DNA for the CDR3 is TGTGCCATCAGTGAGTCGTCTAGCGGGGACAATGAGCAGTTCTTC.

In this sample, this clone turned up once. The rearrangement uses TRBV13 and TRBJ1-5; possible D gene TRBD1, 5 bases. Trimming shortened V by 11 bases and J by 2 bases, and 34 bases separated the two germline ends. Germline CDR1 and CDR2: PRHDT and FYEKMQ (reference sequence). This CDR3 is built from 20 residues. The CDR3 loop is CAASSRCPEAWGVRNQPQHF. As DNA, the CDR3 is TGTGCCGCATCCAGCCGTTGTCCCGAGGCGTGGGGGGTTCGCAATCAGCCCCAGCATTTT.

The chain links TRBV4-1 to TRBJ1-2; 8 bases are a match to TRBD1. Germline values: CDR1 MGHRA, CDR2 YSYEKL. CDR3 length equals 18 residues. J lost 0 bases, V lost 0 bases, and 9 bases had no gene match. In nucleotides, the CDR3 is TGCGCCAGCAGCCAAGAAGCACCAGGGGGCGCCGCTAACTATGGCTACACCTTC. Translation gives CASSQEAPGGAANYGYTF.

The chain joins TRBV2 to TRBJ2-1; 13 nucleotides align to TRBD2. V gave up 5 bases and J gave up 9 bases; unmatched junction bases: 7. The CDR3 sequence is 15 residues long. The germline V gene has CDR1 SNHLY and CDR2 FYNNEI. The CDR3 loop is CASSLGLAGAGEQFF. Here the CDR3 DNA reads TGTGCCAGCAGTCTTGGACTAGCGGGAGCCGGTGAGCAGTTCTTC.

The CDR3 DNA reads as TGTGCCAGCAGCGTAGCAAGAACAGTTAACTATGGCTACACCTTC. This gives the protein CASSVARTVNYGYTF. The rearrangement joins TRBV9 to TRBJ1-2, with no clear D. CDR3 size: 15 residues. The germline V and J ends were trimmed by 0 bases and 1 base, with 10 bases remaining between them. Germline assignment: CDR1 SGDLS and CDR2 YYNGEE.

This clone was seen a handful of times. CDR3 protein: CASSYSVEWYF. The CDR3 coding sequence is TGTGCCAGCAGTTACTCCGTCGAGTGGTACTTC. The chain has TRBV6-6 and TRBJ2-7, with D unclear. This CDR3 contains 11 residues. Deletions cut 0 bases from V and 12 bases from J, with 9 bases between. In germline, CDR1 is MNHNY, CDR2 SVGAGI (reference sequence).

The chain recombines TRBV18 with TRBJ1-2; D may be TRBD1 (5 bases). The CDR3 is 17 residues long. V was clipped by 2 bases and J by 3 bases, with 19 bases between them. Germline loops: CDR1 KGHSH, CDR2 LQKENI. CDR3 residues: CASSPSPGRGVDYGYTF. The CDR3 DNA is TGTGCCAGCTCACCATCCCCAGGTCGGGGGGTGGACTATGGCTACACCTTC.